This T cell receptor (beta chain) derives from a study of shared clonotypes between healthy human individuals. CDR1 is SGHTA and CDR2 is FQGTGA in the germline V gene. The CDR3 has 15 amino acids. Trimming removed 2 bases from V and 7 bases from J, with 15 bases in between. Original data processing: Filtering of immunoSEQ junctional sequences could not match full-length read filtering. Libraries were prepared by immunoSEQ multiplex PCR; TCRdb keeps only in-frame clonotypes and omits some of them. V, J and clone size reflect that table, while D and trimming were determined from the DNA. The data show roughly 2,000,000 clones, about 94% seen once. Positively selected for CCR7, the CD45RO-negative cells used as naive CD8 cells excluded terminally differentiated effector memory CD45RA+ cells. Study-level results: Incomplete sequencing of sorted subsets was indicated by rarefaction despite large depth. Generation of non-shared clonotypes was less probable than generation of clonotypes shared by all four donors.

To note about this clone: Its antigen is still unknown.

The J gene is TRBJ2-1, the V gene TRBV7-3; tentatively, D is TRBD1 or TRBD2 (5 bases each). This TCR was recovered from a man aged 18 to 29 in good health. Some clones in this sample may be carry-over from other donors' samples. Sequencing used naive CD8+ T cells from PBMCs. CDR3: CASSLRDQGWNEQFF. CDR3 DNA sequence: TGTGCCAGCAGCTTACGGGATCAGGGTTGGAATGAGCAGTTCTTC.